These T cell receptor beta chains were read from a single sample in a study of blood T cell repertoires in COVID-19. The table came from immunoSEQ multiplex PCR; TCRdb's copy has only in-frame clones and leaves some out. The data show tens of thousands of clones, 85% to 95% seen once. Sequencing used peripheral blood. These receptors were taken from a human donor in a cohort sampled during active COVID-19. CDR3s include the opening cysteine and the closing phenylalanine or tryptophan. The D gene is left open where the match is weak. Size values are once, few and many counts, or a class for expanded clones, and some rows have none.

j_call: TRBJ2-3; d_call: TRBD2; v_call: TRBV7-2; clone_size: once; cdr3_nt: TGTGCCAGTGTCTGGACTAGCGGGAGTCAGGATACGCAGTATTTT; cdr3_aa: CASVWTSGSQDTQYF
j_call: TRBJ1-6; d_call: -; v_call: TRBV29-1; clone_size: -; cdr3_nt: TGCAGCGTGACCAGGGAAGATAGGAGCTCCTATAATTCACCCCTCCACTTT; cdr3_aa: CSVTREDRSSYNSPLHF
j_call: TRBJ2-7; d_call: -; v_call: TRBV4-3; clone_size: few; cdr3_nt: TGCGCCAGCAGCCAAGCTGGACAGCAGCCCTACGAGCAGTACTTC; cdr3_aa: CASSQAGQQPYEQYF
j_call: TRBJ2-1; d_call: TRBD2; v_call: TRBV3-1/TRBV3-2; clone_size: -; cdr3_nt: TGTGCCAGCAGTCGGGGGGGCCAGTCCTACAATGAGCAGTTCTTC; cdr3_aa: CASSRGGQSYNEQFF
j_call: TRBJ1-5; d_call: -; v_call: TRBV28; clone_size: -; cdr3_nt: TGTGCCAGCAGTACTATAGGGGCCGACGGGCTGAATCAGCCCCAGCATTTT; cdr3_aa: CASSTIGADGLNQPQHF
j_call: TRBJ1-4; d_call: TRBD1; v_call: TRBV28; clone_size: -; cdr3_nt: TGTGCCAGCAGCCTACCGCCCGGACAGGGAGGGACAACTAATGAAAAACTGTTTTTT; cdr3_aa: CASSLPPGQGGTTNEKLFF
j_call: TRBJ1-6; d_call: -; v_call: TRBV2; clone_size: -; cdr3_nt: TGTGCCAGTTCGTTAACTGGTTCACCCCTCCACTTT; cdr3_aa: CASSLTGSPLHF
j_call: TRBJ2-1; d_call: TRBD2; v_call: TRBV7-9; clone_size: -; cdr3_nt: TGTGCCAGCAGCTTAATTCGGCTAGCGGGATGGAATACCTACAATGAGCAGTTCTTC; cdr3_aa: CASSLIRLAGWNTYNEQFF
j_call: TRBJ1-6; d_call: -; v_call: TRBV6-5; clone_size: -; cdr3_nt: TGTGCCAGCGGCATCTTCTCCTATAATTCACCCCTCCACTTT; cdr3_aa: CASGIFSYNSPLHF
j_call: TRBJ2-1; d_call: TRBD2; v_call: TRBV11-3; clone_size: -; cdr3_nt: TGTGCCAGCAGCTTCGGACTAGCGGGCAGGGTTGACAATGAGCAGTTCTTC; cdr3_aa: CASSFGLAGRVDNEQFF
j_call: TRBJ1-1; d_call: -; v_call: TRBV11-1; clone_size: -; cdr3_nt: TGTGCCAGCAGCTTATTGACTGATGAAGCTTTCTTT; cdr3_aa: CASSLLTDEAFF
j_call: TRBJ1-3; d_call: -; v_call: TRBV4-3; clone_size: -; cdr3_nt: TGCGCCAGCAGCCAAGACCACAGGGCGGTCTCTGGAAACACCATATATTTT; cdr3_aa: CASSQDHRAVSGNTIYF
j_call: TRBJ2-2; d_call: TRBD1; v_call: TRBV13; clone_size: few; cdr3_nt: TGTGCCAGCAGCGCCACAGGGGGCACCGGGGAGCTGTTTTTT; cdr3_aa: CASSATGGTGELFF
j_call: TRBJ2-3; d_call: TRBD2; v_call: TRBV6-5; clone_size: -; cdr3_nt: TGTGCCAGCAGTTACGGGGCGGGGGGGCTAAATACGCAGTATTTT; cdr3_aa: CASSYGAGGLNTQYF
j_call: TRBJ2-1; d_call: -; v_call: TRBV28; clone_size: -; cdr3_nt: TGTGCCAGCAGTTTAGGAGGAGGGATGTTCGAGCAGTTCTTC; cdr3_aa: CASSLGGGMFEQFF
j_call: TRBJ1-3; d_call: -; v_call: TRBV19; clone_size: -; cdr3_nt: TGTGCCAGTAGTTTGCGATTAGTCTCTGGAAACACCATATATTTT; cdr3_aa: CASSLRLVSGNTIYF
j_call: TRBJ2-1; d_call: TRBD2; v_call: TRBV27; clone_size: -; cdr3_nt: TGTGCCAGCAGTTTGAGACTAGCGGGGGGTAAAGGCTACAATGAGCAGTTCTTC; cdr3_aa: CASSLRLAGGKGYNEQFF
j_call: TRBJ1-1; d_call: -; v_call: TRBV12-3/TRBV12-4; clone_size: -; cdr3_nt: TGTGCCAGCAGTTTAGACAGGGCGGCTGAAGCTTTCTTT; cdr3_aa: CASSLDRAAEAFF
j_call: TRBJ2-5; d_call: TRBD1; v_call: TRBV11-3; clone_size: -; cdr3_nt: TGTGCCAGCAGCCAAACAGGGGGCGAAGAGACCCAGTACTTC; cdr3_aa: CASSQTGGEETQYF
j_call: TRBJ2-5; d_call: TRBD1; v_call: TRBV29-1; clone_size: -; cdr3_nt: TGCAGCGTTGAACAGGGGGCATGGGAGACCCAGTACTTC; cdr3_aa: CSVEQGAWETQYF
j_call: TRBJ1-2; d_call: TRBD1; v_call: TRBV11-2; clone_size: -; cdr3_nt: TGTGCCAGCAGCTCAGGGGGCGCGGACTATGGCTACACCTTC; cdr3_aa: CASSSGGADYGYTF
j_call: TRBJ1-3; d_call: TRBD1; v_call: TRBV7-9; clone_size: -; cdr3_nt: TGTGCCAGCGGACAGGCGTCGCCCTCTGGAAACACCATATATTTT; cdr3_aa: CASGQASPSGNTIYF
j_call: TRBJ1-5; d_call: -; v_call: TRBV19; clone_size: -; cdr3_nt: TGTGCCAGTAGAACAACAGCAGATAGCAATCAGCCCCAGCATTTT; cdr3_aa: CASRTTADSNQPQHF
j_call: TRBJ1-4; d_call: -; v_call: TRBV30; clone_size: -; cdr3_nt: TGTGCCTTGGATCGGGGGATTGATGAAAAACTGTTTTTT; cdr3_aa: CALDRGIDEKLFF
j_call: TRBJ1-5; d_call: -; v_call: TRBV27; clone_size: -; cdr3_nt: TGTGCCAGCAGTTTTTCGGGCAATCAGCCCCAGCATTTT; cdr3_aa: CASSFSGNQPQHF
j_call: TRBJ2-2; d_call: TRBD2; v_call: TRBV5-6; clone_size: -; cdr3_nt: TGTGCCAGCAGCTGGACTAGTCAACTCACCGGGGAGCTGTTTTTT; cdr3_aa: CASSWTSQLTGELFF
j_call: TRBJ2-1; d_call: TRBD2; v_call: TRBV12-3/TRBV12-4; clone_size: -; cdr3_nt: TGTGCCAGCAGTTCTAGCGGCAATGAGCAGTTCTTC; cdr3_aa: CASSSSGNEQFF
j_call: TRBJ2-1; d_call: TRBD2; v_call: TRBV29-1; clone_size: -; cdr3_nt: TGCAGCGTCTCTAGCGGAGCCTACAATGAGCAGTTCTTC; cdr3_aa: CSVSSGAYNEQFF
j_call: TRBJ2-7; d_call: -; v_call: TRBV9; clone_size: -; cdr3_nt: TGTGCCAGCAGCACCTCACAGGGTAGGGGCGAGCAGTACTTC; cdr3_aa: CASSTSQGRGEQYF
j_call: TRBJ1-2; d_call: TRBD1; v_call: TRBV30; clone_size: -; cdr3_nt: TGTGCCTGCCTACAGGGGGCAAAAGGCTACACCTTC; cdr3_aa: CACLQGAKGYTF
j_call: TRBJ1-6; d_call: TRBD1; v_call: TRBV19; clone_size: -; cdr3_nt: TGTGCCAGTAGTATCAGACAGGGGATCGCTTCACCCCTCCACTTT; cdr3_aa: CASSIRQGIASPLHF
j_call: TRBJ1-5; d_call: -; v_call: TRBV2; clone_size: -; cdr3_nt: TGTGCCAGCAGTCCCACTGGGGCATGGGGTCAGCCCCAGCATTTT; cdr3_aa: CASSPTGAWGQPQHF
j_call: TRBJ2-1; d_call: TRBD2; v_call: TRBV6-5; clone_size: -; cdr3_nt: TGTGCCAGCAGTCGCGGGGGACTGTCGAACAATGAGCAGTTCTTC; cdr3_aa: CASSRGGLSNNEQFF
j_call: TRBJ1-1; d_call: -; v_call: TRBV11-3; clone_size: -; cdr3_nt: TGTGCCAGCAGGGGGAGGATCACCCGAGGCACTGAAGCTTTCTTT; cdr3_aa: CASRGRITRGTEAFF
j_call: TRBJ2-7; d_call: -; v_call: TRBV6-5; clone_size: -; cdr3_nt: TGTGCCAGCAGGGAGGAAGGGCTCTTAACTGGCGAGCAGTACTTC; cdr3_aa: CASREEGLLTGEQYF
j_call: TRBJ1-5; d_call: -; v_call: TRBV30; clone_size: -; cdr3_nt: TGTGCCTGGAGCAACAGTGTTAGCAATCAGCCCCAGCATTTT; cdr3_aa: CAWSNSVSNQPQHF
j_call: TRBJ2-1; d_call: TRBD2; v_call: TRBV10-1; clone_size: -; cdr3_nt: TGCGCCAGCAGGGCTAGCGGGAGCGACGAGCAGTTCTTC; cdr3_aa: CASRASGSDEQFF
j_call: TRBJ1-1; d_call: TRBD1; v_call: TRBV5-1; clone_size: -; cdr3_nt: TGCGCCAGCAGCATAACGACAGGGGACACTGAAGCTTTCTTT; cdr3_aa: CASSITTGDTEAFF
j_call: TRBJ2-1; d_call: -; v_call: TRBV7-3; clone_size: -; cdr3_nt: TGTGCCAGCAGCCCACAGGGGGGGTCCTACAATGAGCAGTTCTTC; cdr3_aa: CASSPQGGSYNEQFF
j_call: TRBJ2-3; d_call: TRBD2; v_call: TRBV2; clone_size: -; cdr3_nt: TGTGCCAGCACAGAGCGGGGTCCCACAGATACGCAGTATTTT; cdr3_aa: CASTERGPTDTQYF
j_call: TRBJ2-2; d_call: TRBD2; v_call: TRBV24-1; clone_size: -; cdr3_nt: TGTGCCACCAAGGGACTAGCGGGGGGCCTCAACACCGGGGAGCTGTTTTTT; cdr3_aa: CATKGLAGGLNTGELFF
j_call: TRBJ1-6; d_call: -; v_call: TRBV28; clone_size: -; cdr3_nt: TGTGCCAGCAGTGCCAACAGGAACCGTAATTCACCCCTCCACTTT; cdr3_aa: CASSANRNRNSPLHF
j_call: TRBJ2-3; d_call: -; v_call: TRBV6-2/TRBV6-3; clone_size: once; cdr3_nt: TGTGCCAGCAGTCTAGGAGGTACGCAGTATTTT; cdr3_aa: CASSLGGTQYF
j_call: TRBJ2-7; d_call: TRBD2; v_call: TRBV30; clone_size: -; cdr3_nt: TGTGCCTGGAGTGTACGGCGAGCGGGAGGCCGTGAGCAGTACTTC; cdr3_aa: CAWSVRRAGGREQYF
j_call: TRBJ2-3; d_call: TRBD2; v_call: TRBV5-5; clone_size: -; cdr3_nt: TGTGCCAGCAGCTTAGGCCTTAGCGGGAGAGCGGGGGATACGCAGTATTTT; cdr3_aa: CASSLGLSGRAGDTQYF
j_call: TRBJ1-2; d_call: -; v_call: TRBV3-1/TRBV3-2; clone_size: -; cdr3_nt: TGTGCCAGCAGCCAAACGTGGACCGGGGTTTCCTATGGCTACACCTTC; cdr3_aa: CASSQTWTGVSYGYTF
j_call: TRBJ2-1; d_call: TRBD2; v_call: TRBV11-3; clone_size: -; cdr3_nt: TGTGCCAGCAGCAAGACTAGCCCGCCTTACAATGAGCAGTTCTTC; cdr3_aa: CASSKTSPPYNEQFF
j_call: TRBJ2-1; d_call: -; v_call: TRBV4-3; clone_size: -; cdr3_nt: TGCGCCAGCAGCCAAGGACCCTACTCAGGGGATGAGCAGTTCTTC; cdr3_aa: CASSQGPYSGDEQFF
j_call: TRBJ2-5; d_call: -; v_call: TRBV6-2/TRBV6-3; clone_size: -; cdr3_nt: TGTGCCAGCAGTTACAGGGGGACCCAAGAGACCCAGTACTTC; cdr3_aa: CASSYRGTQETQYF
j_call: TRBJ1-2; d_call: -; v_call: TRBV5-6; clone_size: -; cdr3_nt: TGTGCCAGCAGCTTGGTGGGCAGAGACTATGGCTACACCTTC; cdr3_aa: CASSLVGRDYGYTF
j_call: TRBJ2-2; d_call: -; v_call: TRBV9; clone_size: -; cdr3_nt: TGTGCCAGCAGCGTAGGGGGACACCCGACGACCGGGGAGCTGTTTTTT; cdr3_aa: CASSVGGHPTTGELFF